These 9 T cell receptor beta chains were sequenced from one sample in a study of blood T cell repertoires in COVID-19. Here immunoSEQ multiplex PCR was the method, and the copy in TCRdb shows in-frame clones only, minus some. In the table there are fewer than 250,000 clones, around 80% of which are singletons. The sequencing input was PBMCs or T cells enriched from blood (not recorded which). The receptors here all came from a man aged 60 to 69 who had recovered from COVID-19.

For this clone: This CDR3 is also generated by other DNA sequences in the sample. The gene calls are TRBV11-3 and TRBJ2-7; weak D call: TRBD1 (5 bases). The CDR3 runs 12 residues. CDR1 SGHNT and CDR2 YENEEA come from the germline V gene. The V gene lost 5 bases and the J gene lost 3 bases, with 8 bases spanning the gap. CDR3 amino acids: CASSVTGYEQYF. CDR3 DNA sequence: TGTGCCAGCAGCGTAACAGGCTACGAGCAGTACTTC.

The chain employs TRBV3-1 (or the pseudogene TRBV3-2) and TRBJ1-3; no reliable D call. CDR3 length: 13 residues. The V gene lost 6 bases and the J gene lost 0 bases, with 6 bases spanning the gap. The V gene's germline CDR1 is LGHDT and CDR2 YNNKEL (reference sequence). CDR3: CASRQYSGNTIYF. The CDR3 DNA reads as TGTGCCAGCAGACAGTACTCTGGAAACACCATATATTTT.

The chain has TRBV15 and TRBJ2-7, with D perhaps TRBD2 (6 bases). CDR1 LNHNV and CDR2 YYDKDF come from the germline V gene (reference sequence). The germline V and J ends were trimmed by 5 bases and 4 bases, with 18 bases remaining between them. This CDR3 has 15 residues. The CDR3 DNA follows: TGTGCCACCAGCGCTAGGACGGGGGTAGGGTACGAGCAGTACTTC. This sequence encodes CATSARTGVGYEQYF.

About this clone: The identical CDR3 is also encoded by other nucleotide sequences in the sample. The chain joins TRBV5-6 to TRBJ1-1; 8 bases align to TRBD1. This CDR3 has 13 residues. The germline CDR1 and CDR2 sequences are SGHDT and YYEEEE. With 2 bases clipped from V and 4 bases from J, the junction kept 1 base outside the gene matches. The CDR3 DNA reads TGTGCCAGCAGCTTAACAGGGGGCACTGAAGCTTTCTTT. This translates into CASSLTGGTEAFF.

The rearrangement links TRBV3-1 (or the pseudogene TRBV3-2) to TRBJ1-2; 7 bases are a match to TRBD1. The germline CDR1 and CDR2 sequences are LGHDT and YNNKEL (reference sequence). The CDR3 is made up of 16 amino acids. V gave up 0 bases and J gave up 4 bases; unmatched junction bases: 8. The CDR3 nucleotides read TGTGCCAGCAGCCAAGACCCCAAGACAGGGATCTATGGCTACACCTTC. Translation gives CASSQDPKTGIYGYTF.

This sequence joins TRBV6-5 and TRBJ2-1; 10 bases map to TRBD2. This CDR3 contains 15 residues. With 5 bases clipped from V and 3 bases from J, the junction kept 4 bases outside the gene matches. Germline CDR1 reads MNHEY; CDR2 reads SVGAGI. The DNA of the CDR3 is TGTGCCAGCAGTACGAGCGGGGGGGGCTACAATGAGCAGTTCTTC. The encoded protein is CASSTSGGGYNEQFF.

This clone showed up just a few times. The chain links TRBV20-1 to TRBJ2-5; tentative D call: TRBD2 (6 bases). CDR3 length equals 12 residues. Germline loops: CDR1 DFQATT, CDR2 SNEGSKA (reference sequence). Trimming removed 3 bases from V and 5 bases from J, with 10 bases in between. CDR3 DNA: TGCAGTGCTAGTGGCGGGGTGGAGACCCAGTACTTC. It specifies CSASGGVETQYF.

The DNA of the CDR3 is TGTGCCAGCAGCCGCGCCCCCGGGATTAGCAATCAGCCCCAGCATTTT. It is translated as CASSRAPGISNQPQHF. The rearrangement links TRBV6-2 or TRBV6-3 to TRBJ1-5; D is uncertain. Germline V gene data show CDR1 as MNHEY and CDR2 as SVGEGT. The CDR3 spans 16 residues. V was trimmed by 6 bases and J by 0 bases, leaving 15 bases between them.

The gene calls are TRBV4-3 and TRBJ2-2; maybe TRBD1 (5 bases). Germline V gene data show CDR1 as LGHNA and CDR2 as YSLEER. Trimming cost V 0 bases and J 1 base, with 9 bases left between them. The CDR3 has 16 amino acids. In DNA, the CDR3 is TGCGCCAGCAGCCAAGATCCCGGACAGAACACCGGGGAGCTGTTTTTT. This sequence encodes CASSQDPGQNTGELFF.